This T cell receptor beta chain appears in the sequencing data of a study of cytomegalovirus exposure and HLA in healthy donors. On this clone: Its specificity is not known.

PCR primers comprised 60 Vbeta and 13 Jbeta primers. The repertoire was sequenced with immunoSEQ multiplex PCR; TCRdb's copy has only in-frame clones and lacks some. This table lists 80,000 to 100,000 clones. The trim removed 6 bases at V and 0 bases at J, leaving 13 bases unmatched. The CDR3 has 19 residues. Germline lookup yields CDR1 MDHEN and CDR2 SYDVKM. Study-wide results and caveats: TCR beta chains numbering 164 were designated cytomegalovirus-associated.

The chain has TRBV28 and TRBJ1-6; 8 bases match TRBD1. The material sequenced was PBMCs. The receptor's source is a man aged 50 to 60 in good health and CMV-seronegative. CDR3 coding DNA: TGTGCCAGCAGCAGGGACAGGCGAAGTGGAAGCTCCTATAATTCACCCCTCCACTTT. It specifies CASSRDRRSGSSYNSPLHF. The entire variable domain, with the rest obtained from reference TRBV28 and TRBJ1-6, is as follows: DVKVTQSSRYLVKRTGEKVFLECVQDMDHENMFWYRQDPGLGLRLIYFSYDVKMKEKGDIPEGYSVSREKKERFSLILESASTNQTSMYLCASSRDRRSGSSYNSPLHFGNGTRLTVT.